This TCR beta chain comes out of a study of T cell repertoires in cytomegalovirus infection. Regarding this clonotype: Antigen unknown.

TCRdb redid the calling of the reads with MiXCR, one entry per CDR3 protein. The sample lists some 590,000 distinct CDR3 sequences; about 40% were seen once. Findings of the study overall: In two of eight donors, the top clonotype was HLA-C-restricted CMV-specific.

Per germline, CDR1 DFQATT and CDR2 SNEGSKA (reference sequence). This CDR3 has 14 amino acids. V was pared by 6 bases and J by 0 bases, with 12 bases between. The gene calls are TRBV20-1 and TRBJ2-1, with a weak D call TRBD1 (6 bases). The specimen was cultured PBMCs, collected from culture after CMV antigen stimulation. The TCR originated in a human donor in good health (CMV status not recorded). Some clones in this sample may be carry-over from other donors' samples. This CDR3 reads CSARGRYSYNEQFF. The CDR3 nucleotides read TGCAGTGCCAGGGGCCGTTACTCCTACAATGAGCAGTTCTTC.